This TCR beta chain is from a study of cytomegalovirus exposure and HLA in healthy donors (dated by TCRdb to between 2016 and 2019). With respect to the entire study: An earlier analysis of roughly 570 of the donors reported 276 Gb of sequence data and 100 million to 120 million unique TCR beta sequences obtained from about 179 million T cells. About 280 gigabases of sequencing data and approximately 84 million unique TCR sequences were included in an early release covering several hundred HLA-typed donors. The genetic ancestry cluster associated with self-reported Caucasian donors included 81% of the roughly 400 genotyped donors. The study was designed to test whether signatures of past pathogen exposure could be identified by cataloging public T cell receptors. The study used immunosequencing to profile the T cell repertoires of around 600 subjects and linked those repertoires to cytomegalovirus serostatus. A separate validation cohort of 90 to 150 different subjects was used in addition to the 666-subject first cohort. To predict cytomegalovirus infection status, the study brought together high-throughput TCR immunosequencing, statistical association of individual TCRs with disease status, and machine learning. A later analysis re-examined previously published TCR beta repertoires from hundreds of donors and added high-resolution HLA genotyping to investigate patterns of TCR occurrence. In the later analysis, no new phenotypic data were used to find candidate immune exposures; instead, reliance was placed on TCR beta sequences and their occurrence across donors. To decide whether each TCR beta V gene segment behaved as functional or pseudogenic, an earlier analysis of approximately 620 of the donors relied on high-throughput TCR beta sequencing. Donor age, sex, ethnicity and CMV serostatus were collected together with the repertoire data. In a later genetic analysis, genome-wide SNP genotypes for about three fifths of the 666 donors were used, and that subset was treated as a discovery cohort. Every discovery cohort repertoire had been produced on one sequencing platform. HLA typing included class I and class II loci at four-digit resolution. The number of donors typed differed by locus, with about 620-630 for A, B, C, DRB1 and DQB1, roughly 520 for DQA1, about 610 for DPA1, and around 430 for DPB1. Because of strong linkage in the cohort, four or five DR-DQ haplotypes were treated as single units for association and clustering. On average, around 240,000 unique TCR beta nucleotide sequences were sequenced per donor among 398 genotyped donors of the cohort, with about 17% of those sequences being non-productive.

Study-wide findings and limitations: Because counts were too low, about 18 rarely observed V segments, including chromosome 9 orphons, were excluded from the earlier analysis of under 650 of the donors. A later genetic analysis reported fewer N-insertions in productive TCRs among donors in an Asian-associated ancestry cluster than the roughly 620-donor mean. At a false discovery rate of 0.05, a later analysis linked around 17,000 TCR beta sequences to specific HLA alleles. An association between a missense DCLRE1C variant and V-gene and J-gene trimming of TCR beta chains was found in a later genetic analysis and replicated in an independent cohort. Broadly in line with IMGT annotations, most TCR beta V segments showed up in productive rearrangements about 87% or about 30% of the time in an earlier analysis of some 590 of the donors. According to the authors, the approach could potentially be generalized to other disease states and immunological phenotypes. A total of roughly 160 TCR beta chains were listed by the study as associated with cytomegalovirus. A further reported finding was that TCR beta sequences accurately predicted the HLA-A and HLA-B alleles for most subjects in the first cohort. According to a later analysis, most CMV-associated TCR beta chains appeared to be HLA-restricted, and the HLA associations seemed to be driven largely by CMV exposure. Sequencing depth was assumed to be roughly uniform across donors in the presence/absence analyses, though that assumption may not hold. The classifier was reported to diagnose cytomegalovirus status with high specificity and sensitivity in both the original cohort and the validation cohort. In vitro tests confirmed that a few of the cytomegalovirus-associated TCR beta chains recognize cytomegalovirus antigens. A later analysis found that HLA-associated TCR beta chains were more clonally expanded and had lower generation probabilities than equally common non-associated chains. Across donors, most TCR sequences were observed very rarely, whereas some public TCRs were present in many individuals. According to a later analysis, parvovirus B19, influenza, CMV and Epstein-Barr virus appeared linked to several top co-occurrence clusters. According to a later analysis, TCR association rates differed among HLA loci, with DRB1 alleles showing the most associated TCRs and HLA-C alleles showing the fewest. Because the 87-base-pair reads could not distinguish some IMGT-functional V segments, including TRBV6-2 and TRBV6-3, those segments were excluded. When HLA alleles, especially DR and DQ, strongly co-occurred, attributing TCR associations to individual alleles was difficult. For the cohort, immune exposure information was limited to CMV serostatus. Linkage disequilibrium might explain the correlated functional status among segregating V segments, but an unknown experimental factor could not be ruled out. In this cohort, only TCR beta chains were sequenced, and detectable features were limited by the absence of alpha or paired-chain data. A group of highly shared sequence variants was considered likely to be a technical artifact of the sequencing pipeline. Because some donors lacked HLA typing at each locus, the association tests relied only on the typed subset.

This clone was counted a few times. Its specific antigen is unknown. No base qualities exist here, and no much larger clone lies one base off it. CDR1 and CDR2, per the germline V gene, are SGDLS and YYNGEE. Inclusive of the bounding cysteine and phenylalanine, the CDR3 is 17 residues long. Only the CDR3 DNA stays, 51 bases, in frame from base 1. V sheds 4 bases and J sheds 0 bases, leaving 16 bases between their ends. To prepare the library, the immunoSEQ multiplex PCR assay was applied. For the multiplex PCR, a mixture combining 60 forward primers for TCR Vbeta segments and 13 reverse primers for TCR Jbeta segments was used. Amplification of the CDR3 region of rearranged TCR beta genes was performed with a multiplex PCR assay on genomic DNA. Amplified TCR beta libraries were sequenced as 87-base-pair reads on the Illumina HiSeq System. The original pipeline was this. In a later analysis, about 80 million unique TCR beta chains were counted across the roughly 610 repertoires, and around 10 million of these chains were shared by at least two donors. To remove PCR and sequencing errors, raw reads were error-corrected and collapsed into unique sequences using a nearest-neighbor algorithm that merged closely related sequences. To assign V, D and J gene segments, CDR3 sequences were aligned to IMGT reference sequences. For a sequence to be retained, a match of at least six nucleotides was required to both a V gene segment and a J gene segment. Rearrangements were classified as productive when the CDR3 lacked stop codons and remained in frame with V and J, and all other rearrangements were classified as non-productive. CDR3 was defined by IMGT convention, running from the second conserved V-encoded cysteine to the conserved J-encoded phenylalanine. The earlier analysis of fewer than 750 of the donors excluded sequences that lacked an unambiguous match to a single V gene segment. An earlier analysis of several hundred of the donors called V segments functional above 56.7% productive rearrangements and segregating when the between-donor standard deviation exceeded 5%. A statistical classification framework was built to diagnose cytomegalovirus status from the catalog of TCR beta chain sequences. In a later analysis, TCR nucleotide sequences were compared against IMGT/GENE-DB human TR gene sequences so that V and J genes could be assigned. A later analysis assigned CDR3 sequences and most-parsimonious VDJ recombination scenarios with the TCRdist pipeline. In a later analysis, each TCR beta chain was defined by its CDR3 amino acid sequence together with its V-gene family, and reads lacking a unique V-gene family were excluded. As a way to deal with suspected cross-contamination and a sequencing artifact, a later analysis dropped 450 to 600 nucleotide sequences that were highly shared and had low generation probability. In a later analysis, a clonal expansion index was calculated for each public chain from normalized within-repertoire ranks of inferred template counts. In a later analysis, generation probabilities were computed using a VDJ recombination model fitted to out-of-frame rearrangements, and the results were checked against IGoR. A later analysis scored TCR-TCR, TCR-HLA and TCR-CMV co-occurrence with hypergeometric tests, applying a repertoire-size bias correction to TCR pairs. A later analysis estimated false discovery rates by permuting HLA or CMV assignments 20 times. In a later analysis, co-occurring TCRs were grouped using DBSCAN, and TCRdist sequence similarity was added for clustering within HLA-allele-positive subsets. Co-occurrence clustering excluded repertoires with fewer than 30,000 or more than 120,000 public chains, plus five with anomalous nucleotide sharing. TCRdb took this table from immuneACCESS and kept in-frame rearrangements with V and J called. Such tables lack part of the clones; where checked against another copy, unresolved V genes explain under half of the gap, and the rest is unexplained. The V and J calls and the clone size are those of that table, but D and trimming were determined from the DNA. This sample is represented by about 120,000 clones; around 80% of them were singletons. The top ten clones comprise less than 2.5% of the sample.

The cohort consisted of some 730 healthy bone marrow donors. At the time of sampling, every cohort member was nominally healthy, though immune exposures that went unrecorded were likely present. The donor tested CMV seronegative, placing the donor among the 300 to 450 seronegative members of the cohort. Every donor gave a peripheral blood sample, and the peripheral blood mononuclear cells from that sample were used for TCR beta sequencing. The Qiagen DNeasy Blood Extraction Kit was used to extract genomic DNA from the blood cell samples. Sequenced sample: PBMCs. This TCR was recovered from a man aged 25 to 40 in good health and CMV-seronegative. Recombination joined TRBV9 with TRBJ2-2, and the D gene may be TRBD1, 7 bases matching. The CDR3 corresponds to CASSHLGGQSNTGELFF. The DNA is TGTGCCAGCAGCCACCTGGGGGGACAGTCGAACACCGGGGAGCTGTTTTTT.